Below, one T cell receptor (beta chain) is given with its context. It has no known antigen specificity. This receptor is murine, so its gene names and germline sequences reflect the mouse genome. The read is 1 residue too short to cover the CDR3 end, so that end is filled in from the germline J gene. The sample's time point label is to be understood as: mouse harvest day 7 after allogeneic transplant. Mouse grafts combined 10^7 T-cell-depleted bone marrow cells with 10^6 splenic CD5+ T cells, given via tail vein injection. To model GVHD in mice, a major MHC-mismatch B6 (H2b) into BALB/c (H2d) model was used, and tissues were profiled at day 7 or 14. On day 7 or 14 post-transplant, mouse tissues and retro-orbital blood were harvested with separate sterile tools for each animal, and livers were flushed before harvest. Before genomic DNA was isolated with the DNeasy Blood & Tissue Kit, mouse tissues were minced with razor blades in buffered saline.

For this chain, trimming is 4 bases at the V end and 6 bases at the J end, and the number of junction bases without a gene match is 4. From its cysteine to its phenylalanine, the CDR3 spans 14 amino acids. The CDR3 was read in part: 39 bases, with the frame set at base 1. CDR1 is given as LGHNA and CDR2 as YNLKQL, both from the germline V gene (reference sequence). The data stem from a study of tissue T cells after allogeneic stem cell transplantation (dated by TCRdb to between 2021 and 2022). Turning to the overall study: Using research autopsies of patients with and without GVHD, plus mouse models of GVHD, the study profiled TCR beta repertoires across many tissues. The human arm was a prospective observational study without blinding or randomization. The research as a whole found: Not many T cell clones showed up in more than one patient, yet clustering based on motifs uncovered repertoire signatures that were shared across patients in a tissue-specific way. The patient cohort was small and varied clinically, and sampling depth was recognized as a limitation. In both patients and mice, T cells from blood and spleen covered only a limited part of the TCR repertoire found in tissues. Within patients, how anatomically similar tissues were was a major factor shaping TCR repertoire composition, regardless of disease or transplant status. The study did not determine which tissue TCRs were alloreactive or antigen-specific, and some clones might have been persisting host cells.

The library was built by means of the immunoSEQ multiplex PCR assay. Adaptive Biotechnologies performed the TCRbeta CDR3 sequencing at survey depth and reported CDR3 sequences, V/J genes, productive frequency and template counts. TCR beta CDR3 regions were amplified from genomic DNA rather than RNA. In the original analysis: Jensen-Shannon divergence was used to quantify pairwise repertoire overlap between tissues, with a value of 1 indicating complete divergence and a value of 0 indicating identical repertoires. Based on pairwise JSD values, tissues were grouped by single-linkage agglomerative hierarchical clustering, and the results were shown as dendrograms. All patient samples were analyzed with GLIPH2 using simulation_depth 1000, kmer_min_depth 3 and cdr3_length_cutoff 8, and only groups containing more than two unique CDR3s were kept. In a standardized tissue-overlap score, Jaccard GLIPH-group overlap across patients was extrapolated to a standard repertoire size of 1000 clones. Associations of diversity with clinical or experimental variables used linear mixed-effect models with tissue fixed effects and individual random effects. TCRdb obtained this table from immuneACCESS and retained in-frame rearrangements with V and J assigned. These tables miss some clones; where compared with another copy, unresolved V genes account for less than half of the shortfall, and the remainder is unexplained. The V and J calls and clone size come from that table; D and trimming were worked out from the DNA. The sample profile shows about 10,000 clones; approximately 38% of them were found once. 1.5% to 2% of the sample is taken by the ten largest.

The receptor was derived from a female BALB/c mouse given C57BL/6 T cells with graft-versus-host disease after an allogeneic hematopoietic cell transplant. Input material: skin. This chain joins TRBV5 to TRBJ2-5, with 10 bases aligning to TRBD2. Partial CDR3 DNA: TGTGCCAGCAGCCCGACTGGGGGGAAGGACACCCAGTAC. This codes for CASSPTGGKDTQY. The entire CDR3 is CASSPTGGKDTQYF.